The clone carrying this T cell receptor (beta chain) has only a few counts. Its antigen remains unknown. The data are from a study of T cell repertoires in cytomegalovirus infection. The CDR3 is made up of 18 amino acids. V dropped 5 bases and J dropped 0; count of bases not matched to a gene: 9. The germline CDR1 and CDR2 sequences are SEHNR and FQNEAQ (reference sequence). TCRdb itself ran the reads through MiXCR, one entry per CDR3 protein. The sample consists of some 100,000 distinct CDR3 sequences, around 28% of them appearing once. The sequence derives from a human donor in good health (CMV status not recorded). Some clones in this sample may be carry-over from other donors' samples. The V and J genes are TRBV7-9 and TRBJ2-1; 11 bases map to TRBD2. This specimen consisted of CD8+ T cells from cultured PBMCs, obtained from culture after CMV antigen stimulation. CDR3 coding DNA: TGTGCCAGCAGCCCGTTGACTAGCGGGGAAAGCTCCTACAATGAGCAGTTCTTC. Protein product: CASSPLTSGESSYNEQFF.